The 10 T cell receptor beta chains presented below share a single source sample, sequenced in a study of early T cells in non-severe SARS-CoV-2 infection. MiXCR was run by TCRdb on the 5' RACE reads, yielding one entry per CDR3 protein. The sample carries tens of thousands of distinct CDR3 sequences, about 12% recorded once. The sequencing sample was made of whole blood. Receptors were obtained from an adult who was a healthcare worker with PCR-confirmed SARS-CoV-2 infection or an uninfected control (not recorded which).

This clonotype was recorded a few times. The CDR3 protein is CASSIRDTSTDTQYF. CDR3 in DNA: TGTGCCAGCAGCATCCGGGACACAAGCACAGATACGCAGTATTTT. This chain joins TRBV7-9 and TRBJ2-3, with a weak D call TRBD1 (6 bases). This CDR3 contains 15 residues. V was shortened by 5 bases and J by 0 bases, with 12 bases between the two germline ends. From germline, CDR1 is SEHNR and CDR2 FQNEAQ (reference sequence).

A few counts support this clonotype. The rearrangement joins TRBV20-1 to TRBJ2-3; unclear D gene. Germline values: CDR1 DFQATT, CDR2 SNEGSKA (reference sequence). Deletions cut 2 bases from V and 0 bases from J, with 9 bases between. The CDR3 contains 14 residues. CDR3 loop: CSARIFTSTDTQYF. In DNA form, the CDR3 reads TGCAGTGCTAGAATATTTACTAGCACAGATACGCAGTATTTT.

There are a few counts of this clonotype. The chain joins TRBV12-3 or TRBV12-4 to TRBJ1-1; D is undetermined. The CDR3 contains 12 residues. Trimming removed 6 bases at V and 1 base at J, with 6 bases between. DNA for the CDR3: TGTGCCAGCAGCCCGCGGAACACTGAAGCTTTCTTT. This sequence encodes CASSPRNTEAFF.

This clonotype was observed many times. The genes are TRBV12-5 and TRBJ2-7; maybe TRBD1 (5 bases). The V and J ends lost 4 bases and 1 base respectively, with 8 bases between them. Germline values: CDR1 LGHNT, CDR2 FRNRAP. The CDR3 is 13 residues long. The CDR3 sequence is CASGSTVSYEQYF. The CDR3 DNA reads TGTGCTAGTGGTTCGACAGTGTCCTACGAGCAGTACTTC.

About this clonotype itself: Since a much larger clone is just one base distant, this may be a read error. The chain employs TRBV20-1 and TRBJ2-1; D not resolved. Looked up from germline, CDR1 is DFQATT and CDR2 is SNEGSKA (reference sequence). CDR3 length equals 13 residues. V lost 5 bases and J 4 bases, leaving 12 bases between the germline ends. The CDR3 DNA follows: TGCAGTGCTCCCCTGACGGTTTACAATGAGCAGTTCTTC. It translates to CSAPLTVYNEQFF.

The rearrangement uses TRBV11-2 and TRBJ2-1; maybe TRBD2 (6 bases). V lost 2 bases to trimming and J lost 3 bases, with 11 bases between them. Germline assignment: CDR1 SGHAT and CDR2 FQNNGV. This CDR3 has 15 amino acids. This CDR3 is CASSLLDGSYNEQFF. CDR3 nucleotides: TGTGCCAGCAGCTTACTGGACGGGAGCTACAATGAGCAGTTCTTC.

This chain links TRBV3-1 with TRBJ2-4; no clear D. The CDR3 is made up of 14 amino acids. Trimming stripped 0 bases from V and 0 bases from J, with 3 bases between. Germline V gene sequence: CDR1 LGHDT, CDR2 YNNKEL (reference sequence). The CDR3 region has the DNA TGTGCCAGCAGCCAAGATCTAGCCAAAAACATTCAGTACTTC. Translated: CASSQDLAKNIQYF. Full variable domain (remainder filled in from reference TRBV3-1 and TRBJ2-4): DTAVSQTPKYLVTQMGNDKSIKCEQNLGHDTMYWYKQDSKKFLKIMFSYNNKELIINETVPNRFSPKSPDKAHLNLHINSLELGDSAVYFCASSQDLAKNIQYFGAGTRLSVL.

This clonotype was seen a handful of times. V is TRBV5-6 and J is TRBJ1-3, with D uncertain. V dropped 0 bases and J dropped 2 bases, with 15 bases sitting between them. CDR1 is SGHDT and CDR2 is YYEEEE in the germline V gene. This CDR3 is built from 17 residues. CDR3 region: CASSLAAWESAGNTIYF. CDR3 DNA sequence: TGTGCCAGCAGCTTGGCAGCCTGGGAAAGCGCTGGAAACACCATATATTTT.

This clonotype was counted at least ten times. V gene TRBV2 combines with J gene TRBJ1-2; unclear D gene. V lost 4 bases and J 1 base, leaving 7 bases between the germline ends. Germline V gene sequence: CDR1 SNHLY, CDR2 FYNNEI. The CDR3 runs to 13 residues. CDR3 protein: CASSVQINYGYTF. CDR3 bases: TGTGCCAGCAGTGTTCAGATTAACTATGGCTACACCTTC.

In this sample, this clonotype turned up many times. The chain joins TRBV10-3 to TRBJ1-5; D gene uncertain. The CDR3 is 13 residues long. V lost 2 bases, J lost 0 bases, and 2 bases lay in between. CDR1 and CDR2 (germline): ENHRY, SYGVKD. In DNA, the CDR3 is TGTGCCATCAGTGAGCCTAGCAATCAGCCCCAGCATTTT. Protein: CAISEPSNQPQHF.